This TCR beta chain was captured by sequencing in a study of shared clonotypes between healthy human individuals. In the study overall: CD4 naive cells filled three plates per donor, CD4 memory three, CD8 naive two and CD8 memory one. The study's findings and limits: Few donors limited the genetic and exposure-history diversity represented.

On this clone: What it binds is not known.

Profiling relied on immunoSEQ multiplex PCR, and the TCRdb table lists in-frame clones only, not all of them. The sample lists approximately 2.4 million clones; under 97% were seen once. The CDR3 spans 15 residues. Trimming cost V 2 bases and J 5 bases; bases outside gene matches: 5. Germline V gives CDR1 MGHRA, CDR2 YSYEKL. Sequencing was carried out using naive CD4+ T cells sorted from blood. Subset defined: CD45RA+ positively selected. This TCR came from a man aged 18 to 29 in good health. J is TRBJ2-2 and V is TRBV4-1; 7 bases align to TRBD1. CDR3 region: CASSQPGQKTGELFF. The DNA for the CDR3 is TGCGCCAGCAGCCAACCGGGACAGAAAACCGGGGAGCTGTTTTTT.